The 20 T cell receptor beta chains below were found in one sample sequenced in a study of T-cell memory formation after mild COVID-19. One entry per CDR3 protein, called by TCRdb with MiXCR from the 5' RACE reads. The table has over 350,000 distinct CDR3 sequences, roughly 26% seen once; the top ten hold around 8.8%. The sequencing sample was made of PBMCs or a T cell subset sorted from them (not recorded which). The receptors originated from an adult woman who had mild COVID-19 (a few samples of this study predate the infection). Cell type and time point are not known.

V gene TRBV12-3 or TRBV12-4 combines with J gene TRBJ2-3, with D possibly being TRBD2 (5 bases). The germline V and J ends were trimmed by 1 base and 5 bases, with 22 bases remaining between them. The length of the CDR3 is 18 residues. The CDR3 here is CASSLEEKRLAEGDTQYF. CDR3 coding DNA: TGTGCCAGCAGTTTAGAAGAGAAGCGCCTAGCCGAGGGAGATACGCAGTATTTT.

The CDR3 loop reads CSASDGTYDQPQHF. The CDR3 DNA sequence: TGCAGTGCTAGCGATGGGACCTACGATCAGCCCCAGCATTTT. The chain has TRBV20-1 and TRBJ1-5; a possible D gene is TRBD1 (5 bases). Germline V gene lookup returns CDR1 DFQATT and CDR2 SNEGSKA (reference sequence). CDR3 size: 14 residues. V was clipped by 3 bases and J by 5 bases, with 14 bases between them.

The chain combines TRBV4-2 with TRBJ2-3; D possibly matches TRBD1 or TRBD2 (7 bases each). V lost 4 bases and J lost 2, with 10 bases in between. Germline assignment: CDR1 LGHNA and CDR2 YNFKEQ. This CDR3 region has 14 residues. The CDR3 spells CASSPGGATDTQYF. The CDR3 coding sequence is TGTGCCAGCAGCCCAGGGGGGGCCACAGATACGCAGTATTTT.

V and J are TRBV6-1 and TRBJ1-1; D uncertain. Deletions cut 7 bases from V and 1 base from J, with 10 bases between. Germline lookup yields CDR1 MNHNS and CDR2 SASEGT. CDR3 length equals 13 residues. This chain's CDR3 is CASIGTPNTEAFF. CDR3 coding DNA: TGTGCCAGCATCGGAACACCGAACACTGAAGCTTTCTTT.

In this sample, this clonotype turned up a few times. V is TRBV24-1 and J is TRBJ2-2; perhaps D is TRBD1 or TRBD2 (5 bases each). The CDR3 runs 16 residues. V was pared by 4 bases and J by 4 bases, with 15 bases between. CDR1 is KGHDR, CDR2 SFDVKD, per germline. In nucleotides, the CDR3 is TGTGCCACCAGTGACCGAAAATCGGGACCCACCGGGGAGCTGTTTTTT. Translating it yields CATSDRKSGPTGELFF.

This clonotype was seen only a few times. The rearrangement uses TRBV14 and TRBJ1-2; D might be TRBD1 (5 bases). From germline, CDR1 is SGHDN and CDR2 FVKESK. This CDR3 contains 14 residues. Trimming pared 4 bases from V and 4 bases from J, leaving 13 bases between. CDR3: CASSRTGTGYGYTF. The CDR3 DNA sequence: TGTGCCAGCAGCCGCACCGGGACTGGCTATGGCTACACCTTC.

This clonotype has only a few counts. This sequence joins TRBV6-6 and TRBJ1-1; no clear D gene. V lost 6 bases and J 11 bases, leaving 16 bases between the germline ends. In germline, CDR1 is MNHNY, CDR2 SVGAGI (reference sequence). This CDR3 is built from 12 residues. CDR3 DNA: TGTGCCAGCAGGACGGACGTCGGAGGGGCTTTCTTT. Encoded protein: CASRTDVGGAFF.

V usage is TRBV7-8 and J usage is TRBJ2-7, with D uncertain. V was cut by 2 bases and J by 6 bases, with 8 bases left in between. Germline assignment: CDR1 SGHVS and CDR2 FQNEAQ. The CDR3 length is 12 residues. The CDR3 loop reads CASSLIPGEQYF. DNA of the CDR3: TGTGCCAGCAGCTTAATTCCGGGCGAGCAGTACTTC. The full variable domain, with the rest looked up from reference TRBV7-8 and TRBJ2-7, is GAGVSQSPRYKVAKRGQDVALRCDPISGHVSLFWYQQALGQGPEFLTYFQNEAQLDKSGLPSDRFFAERPEGSVSTLKIQRTQQEDSAVYLCASSLIPGEQYFGPGTRLTVT.

The genes are TRBV5-1 and TRBJ2-3; D is ambiguous. CDR3 size: 13 residues. Trimming left V 5 bases short and J 4 bases short, with 11 bases between. The germline CDR1 and CDR2 sequences are SGHRS and YFSETQ. The CDR3 is CASSRPDADTQYF. Here the CDR3 DNA reads TGCGCCAGCAGTCGCCCAGACGCAGATACGCAGTATTTT. Filled out from reference TRBV5-1 and TRBJ2-3, the complete variable domain reads KAGVTQTPRYLIKTRGQQVTLSCSPISGHRSVSWYQQTPGQGLQFLFEYFSETQRNKGNFPGRFSGRQFSNSRSEMNVSTLELGDSALYLCASSRPDADTQYFGPGTRLTVL.

The chain has TRBV12-3 or TRBV12-4 and TRBJ1-1; 10 positions agree with TRBD1. The CDR3 sequence is 16 residues long. The V segment lost 3 bases and the J segment 9 bases; nucleotides outside the gene matches: 13. CDR3 region: CASSFRQGAGGSKAFF. The DNA of the CDR3 is TGTGCCAGCAGTTTCCGACAGGGGGCTGGGGGATCGAAAGCTTTCTTT.

This clonotype was recorded a few times. The gene calls are TRBV12-3 or TRBV12-4 and TRBJ2-1; the match to TRBD2 covers 8 bases. The CDR3 runs 16 residues. V gave up 7 bases and J gave up 1 base; unmatched junction bases: 9. The CDR3 bases are TGTGCCAGCATATACGGAGCGGGGGTTTCCTACAATGAGCAGTTCTTC. This codes for CASIYGAGVSYNEQFF.

This clonotype was counted a few times. The chain carries TRBV30 and TRBJ1-2, with D uncertain. Trimming removed 0 bases from V and 8 bases from J, with 13 bases in between. The CDR3 is made up of 13 amino acids. Germline lookup yields CDR1 GTSNPN and CDR2 SVGIG (reference sequence). The chain's CDR3 is CAWSVTGAEGYTF. CDR3 DNA: TGTGCCTGGAGTGTAACGGGTGCAGAGGGCTACACCTTC.

This chain joins TRBV10-3 and TRBJ1-5, with 8 bases that match TRBD1. The J segment lost 11 bases and the V segment lost 6 bases, leaving 6 bases of the junction unmatched. The CDR3 is 12 amino acids. CDR1 ENHRY and CDR2 SYGVKD come from the germline V gene. CDR3 sequence reads: CAIRGTGKTQHF. The CDR3 region has the DNA TGTGCCATCAGGGGGACAGGCAAGACCCAGCATTTT.

This clonotype was detected only a few times. J is TRBJ2-1 and V is TRBV7-7; 7 bases line up with TRBD1. Germline-derived CDR1 and CDR2 are SSHAT and FNYEAQ (reference sequence). The V gene end was trimmed by 3 bases and the J gene end by 10 bases; junction bases not matched to a gene: 3. This CDR3 spans 12 amino acids. This CDR3 reads CASSFPGQEQFF. CDR3 in DNA: TGTGCCAGCAGCTTTCCGGGACAGGAGCAGTTCTTC.

The chain employs TRBV6-6 and TRBJ2-1, with D unclear. Germline V CDR1 and CDR2: MNHNY, SVGAGI (reference sequence). V gave up 0 bases and J gave up 4 bases, with 7 bases separating them. This CDR3 spans 14 amino acids. The CDR3: CASSYSTLYNEQFF. CDR3 DNA sequence: TGTGCCAGCAGTTACTCGACGTTATACAATGAGCAGTTCTTC.

This clonotype turned up a few times. The chain employs TRBV29-1 and TRBJ1-4, with TRBD1 as a possible D gene (6 bases). Germline-derived CDR1 and CDR2 are SQVTM and ANQGSEA. The ends were cut back, 5 bases at V and 2 bases at J, with 6 bases in the middle. This CDR3 comprises 12 residues. CDR3 DNA sequence: TGCAGCGTTCAGGGGACTAATGAAAAACTGTTTTTT. Its protein is CSVQGTNEKLFF.

The rearrangement uses TRBV20-1 and TRBJ2-5, with 9 bases matching TRBD2. V was pared by 0 bases and J by 1 base, with 9 bases of the junction left unmatched. Germline CDR1 reads DFQATT; CDR2 reads SNEGSKA (reference sequence). This CDR3 has 17 residues. CDR3 region: CSARDGAAGGVQETQYF. CDR3 DNA sequence: TGCAGTGCTAGAGACGGGGCAGCGGGAGGAGTCCAAGAGACCCAGTACTTC.

This chain uses TRBV9 with TRBJ2-1; 8 nucleotides align to TRBD2. The germline CDR1 and CDR2 sequences are SGDLS and YYNGEE. The CDR3 contains 14 residues. Germline trimming cut 4 bases from V and 4 bases from J; bases unmatched to any gene: 4. In nucleotides, the CDR3 is TGTGCCAGCAGCCGGGCTAGCGGGTACAATGAGCAGTTCTTC. Its protein is CASSRASGYNEQFF.

The chain recombines TRBV12-3 or TRBV12-4 with TRBJ1-4; no definite D call. V was trimmed by 2 bases and J by 3 bases, leaving 7 bases between them. The CDR3 spans 14 residues. The chain's CDR3 is CASSLSEANEKLFF. The CDR3 DNA reads TGTGCCAGCAGTTTAAGTGAGGCTAATGAAAAACTGTTTTTT.

This clonotype has more than one count but fewer than ten. J is TRBJ2-1 and V is TRBV4-1; 9 positions match TRBD2. The trim removed 5 bases at V and 8 bases at J, leaving 16 bases unmatched. This CDR3 has 17 amino acids. Germline CDR1 MGHRA, CDR2 YSYEKL. The DNA for the CDR3 is TGCGCCAGCAGCGACACCCTTAGCGGGGGAGTCCGGGATGAGCAGTTCTTC. This sequence encodes CASSDTLSGGVRDEQFF.